These 15 T cell receptor beta chains originate from one sample sequenced in a study of T cell responses to AZD1222 COVID-19 vaccine. The data were produced by immunoSEQ multiplex PCR, yet TCRdb's version contains in-frame clones alone and is incomplete. The sample holds about 140,000 clones, around 92% seen once. This specimen consisted of peripheral blood, obtained on day 0 of AZD1222 vaccination. The receptors come from an adult in good health.

The chain couples TRBV7-8 to TRBJ2-7; maybe TRBD1 (5 bases). CDR3 length equals 16 residues. CDR1 is SGHVS and CDR2 is FQNEAQ in the germline V gene. V lost 5 bases, J lost 3 bases, and 20 bases lay in between. DNA for the CDR3: TGTGCCAGCAGCCCCCACAGGCCCTTCCTATACTACGAGCAGTACTTC. Translated: CASSPHRPFLYYEQYF.

The chain couples TRBV10-1 to TRBJ2-5, with a weak D call TRBD1 (5 bases). With 3 bases removed from V and 4 bases from J, the gap between germline ends came to 9 bases. The germline gives CDR1 WNHNN, CDR2 SYGVQD (reference sequence). The CDR3 sequence is 13 residues long. In DNA, the CDR3 is TGCGCCAGCAGTGACCAGGGCGGAGAGACCCAGTACTTC. This gives the protein CASSDQGGETQYF.

This clone has only a few counts. This CDR3 is CASSRGPAADTQYF. The CDR3 DNA reads TGTGCCAGCAGTCGGGGTCCCGCGGCGGATACGCAGTATTTT. This chain uses TRBV6-2 or TRBV6-3 with TRBJ2-3; tentatively, D is TRBD2 (5 bases). The length of the CDR3 is 14 residues. Trimming pared 5 bases from V and 6 bases from J, leaving 15 bases between. CDR1 is MNHEY, CDR2 SVGEGT, per germline.

The gene calls are TRBV28 and TRBJ1-1, with a possible D match to TRBD1 (6 bases). The germline V gene has CDR1 MDHEN and CDR2 SYDVKM. CDR3 length: 13 residues. Trimming pared 3 bases from V and 4 bases from J, leaving 9 bases between. The CDR3 protein is CASSLADSTEAFF. The DNA of the CDR3 is TGTGCCAGCAGTTTGGCGGACAGCACTGAAGCTTTCTTT.

The chain joins TRBV28 to TRBJ1-1; possibly TRBD1 for D (6 bases). V was cut by 9 bases and J by 7 bases, with 12 bases left in between. The CDR3 has 11 amino acids. Germline CDR1 is MDHEN and CDR2 is SYDVKM. CDR3 nucleotides: TGTGCCAGTGGGGGGCGAGGTGAAGCTTTCTTT. It is translated as CASGGRGEAFF.

This chain uses TRBV7-9 with TRBJ1-3; no definite D call. The CDR3 runs to 15 residues. V was clipped by 2 bases and J by 2 bases, with 10 bases between them. Germline CDR1 and CDR2: SEHNR and FQNEAQ (reference sequence). CDR3 nucleotide sequence: TGTGCCAGCAGCTTACTCGGCAGAGCTGGAAACACCATATATTTT. The encoded protein is CASSLLGRAGNTIYF.

The chain recombines TRBV19 with TRBJ2-3, with 10 bases aligning to TRBD2. CDR3 length equals 15 residues. The germline CDR1 and CDR2 sequences are LNHDA and SQIVND (reference sequence). V lost 9 bases and J lost 2; bases outside the gene matches: 8. The CDR3 region is CASSRLAGVTDTQYF. CDR3 nucleotide sequence: TGTGCCAGCTCCAGGCTAGCGGGAGTCACAGATACGCAGTATTTT.

The chain employs TRBV6-5 and TRBJ1-2, with TRBD1 identical over 8 bases. The CDR3 has 14 residues. With 6 bases clipped from V and 4 bases from J, the junction kept 7 bases outside the gene matches. Germline CDR1 MNHEY, CDR2 SVGAGI. The CDR3 here is CASSGQGRVYGYTF. The CDR3 nucleotides read TGTGCCAGCAGCGGACAGGGACGAGTCTATGGCTACACCTTC.

V is TRBV6-5 and J is TRBJ1-1; perhaps TRBD1 as D (5 bases). This CDR3 has 14 residues. Trimming cost V 0 bases and J 5 bases, with 10 bases left between them. Germline lookup yields CDR1 MNHEY and CDR2 SVGAGI. The CDR3 spells CASSYSRGETEAFF. CDR3 DNA: TGTGCCAGCAGTTACTCGAGGGGAGAAACTGAAGCTTTCTTT.

This clone appeared once. The rearrangement uses TRBV4-1 and TRBJ2-7, with 8 bases aligning to TRBD2. CDR3 length: 16 amino acids. CDR1 and CDR2 from the germline V gene are MGHRA and YSYEKL. With 4 bases clipped from V and 1 base from J, the junction kept 9 bases outside the gene matches. CDR3 loop: CASSPVGVAGSYEQYF. DNA of the CDR3: TGCGCCAGCAGCCCCGTCGGGGTAGCGGGGTCCTACGAGCAGTACTTC.

This chain uses TRBV29-1 with TRBJ2-7, with D perhaps matching TRBD1 (6 bases). Trimming removed 6 bases from V and 2 bases from J, with 11 bases in between. In germline, CDR1 is SQVTM, CDR2 ANQGSEA. The CDR3 is made up of 12 amino acids. CDR3: CSVRTATYEQYF. The DNA for the CDR3 is TGCAGCGTCCGGACAGCTACCTACGAGCAGTACTTC.

This rearrangement joins TRBV30 to TRBJ1-1, with 8 nucleotides matching TRBD1. This CDR3 is built from 15 residues. Germline CDR1 and CDR2: GTSNPN and SVGIG (reference sequence). V was clipped by 1 base and J by 4 bases; unmatched bases: 8. CDR3 nucleotide sequence: TGTGCCTGGAGTGATATCAGGGGGCTAGGCACTGAAGCTTTCTTT. Amino acids: CAWSDIRGLGTEAFF.

The rearrangement uses TRBV14 and TRBJ2-7; 7 bases agree with TRBD2. Looked up from germline, CDR1 is SGHDN and CDR2 is FVKESK. Trimming at V came to 1 base and at J to 3 bases, leaving 9 bases not matched to a gene. CDR3 length: 16 residues. CDR3 sequence (DNA): TGTGCCAGCAGCCAAGTAGGCGGCGGGGGACTCTACGAGCAGTACTTC. Residues: CASSQVGGGGLYEQYF.

This rearrangement joins TRBV10-3 to TRBJ1-5; 7 nucleotides match TRBD1. Germline CDR1 ENHRY, CDR2 SYGVKD. V lost 6 bases to trimming and J lost 3 bases; unmatched junction nucleotides: 5. CDR3 length equals 14 residues. The CDR3 DNA is TGTGCCATCAGCCCCGACAGGGTCAATCAGCCCCAGCATTTT. The encoded protein is CAISPDRVNQPQHF.

The chain combines TRBV2 with TRBJ1-2; no reliable D call. Trimming stripped 7 bases from V and 1 base from J, with 10 bases between. Germline values: CDR1 SNHLY, CDR2 FYNNEI. The CDR3 runs 13 residues. CDR3 coding DNA: TGTGCCAGCAACGGACGCGATAACTATGGCTACACCTTC. It translates to CASNGRDNYGYTF.